This entry lists 14 T cell receptor beta chains sequenced from one sample in a study of radiation and T cells in renal cell carcinoma. Profiling relied on immunoSEQ multiplex PCR, and the TCRdb table lists in-frame clones only, not all of them. This sample has about 150,000 clones, with around 90% found just once. As for time point: blood 2 weeks post-SBRT. Regarding treatment: 15 Gy SBRT to primary tumor, nephrectomy 4 weeks later. Sequenced material: blood, taken from a patient whose treatment included radiotherapy and nephrectomy. The receptors shown here come from a woman between 45 and 65 years old with renal cell carcinoma.

J is TRBJ1-2 and V is TRBV10-3; D ambiguous. In germline, CDR1 is ENHRY, CDR2 SYGVKD. The CDR3 runs 12 residues. The V and J ends lost 0 bases and 7 bases respectively, with 6 bases between them. This CDR3 is CAISESEGGYTF. CDR3 DNA sequence: TGTGCCATCAGTGAGTCGGAGGGTGGCTACACCTTC.

This clone has more than one count but fewer than ten. V is TRBV6-5 and J is TRBJ1-1; the D is unclear. V lost 0 bases and J 2 bases, leaving 4 bases between the germline ends. CDR1 and CDR2 (germline): MNHEY, SVGAGI. The CDR3 is 13 residues long. The DNA of the CDR3 is TGTGCCAGCAGTTACTCGAGAAACACTGAAGCTTTCTTT. Translating it yields CASSYSRNTEAFF.

This clone has just one count. The CDR3 sequence: CASGLVQTASYEQYF. DNA of the CDR3: TGTGCTAGTGGTTTGGTACAAACAGCCTCCTACGAGCAGTACTTC. This chain joins TRBV12-5 and TRBJ2-7; the D is unclear. This CDR3 is 15 amino acids long. Trimming pared 0 bases from V and 0 bases from J, leaving 9 bases between. Germline V CDR1 and CDR2: LGHNT, FRNRAP.

The chain has TRBV19 and TRBJ1-5; D is uncertain. The CDR3 extends over 12 amino acids. Germline lookup yields CDR1 LNHDA and CDR2 SQIVND (reference sequence). V lost 7 bases, J lost 5 bases, and 9 bases lay in between. The CDR3 sequence is CASKGDYQPQHF. CDR3 DNA: TGTGCCAGTAAGGGAGATTATCAGCCCCAGCATTTT.

This clone was found once. The J gene is TRBJ2-7, the V gene TRBV27; 11 bases align to TRBD1. Germline lookup yields CDR1 MNHEY and CDR2 SMNVEV (reference sequence). J gave up 5 bases and V 1 base, and 7 bases lay outside the gene matches. The CDR3 is 16 residues long. CDR3 protein: CASSLLGQGGFHEQYF. CDR3 DNA: TGTGCCAGCAGTTTATTGGGACAGGGGGGTTTCCACGAGCAGTACTTC.

In regard to this clone: An end of the junction differs from the germline gene, which may be a read error. The chain joins TRBV7-7 to TRBJ2-7; a possible D gene is TRBD2 (5 bases). The CDR3 runs to 14 residues. The germline gives CDR1 SSHAT, CDR2 FNYEAQ (reference sequence). The CDR3 is CASSSGPGSYEQYF. CDR3 DNA sequence: TGTGCTAGCAGCTCCGGGCCGGGATCCTACGAGCAGTACTTC.

This clone has a single count. The chain joins TRBV18 to TRBJ1-5; D is perhaps TRBD1 (5 bases). The CDR3 is made up of 14 amino acids. Trimming left V 3 bases short and J 7 bases short, with 13 bases between. The germline CDR1 and CDR2 sequences are KGHSH and LQKENI. CDR3 nucleotide sequence: TGTGCCAGCTCACCCGGGGGGGTCCGCCAGCCCCAGCATTTT. Protein: CASSPGGVRQPQHF. Using reference TRBV18 and TRBJ1-5 for the parts outside the CDR3, the full variable domain is NAGVMQNPRHLVRRRGQEARLRCSPMKGHSHVYWYRQLPEEGLKFMVYLQKENIIDESGMPKERFSAEFPKEGPSILRIQQVVRGDSAAYFCASSPGGVRQPQHFGDGTRLSIL.

This clone was detected only once. V gene TRBV6-6 combines with J gene TRBJ2-1; 8 bases fit TRBD1. The CDR3 loop spans 16 amino acids. Per germline, CDR1 MNHNY and CDR2 SVGAGI (reference sequence). The trim removed 0 bases at V and 5 bases at J, leaving 6 bases unmatched. The CDR3 DNA reads as TGTGCCAGCAGTTACTCACACAGGGGGGAGAACAATGAGCAGTTCTTC. This sequence encodes CASSYSHRGENNEQFF.

The rearrangement joins TRBV5-1 to TRBJ2-2; 15 bases fit TRBD2. The germline CDR1 and CDR2 sequences are SGHRS and YFSETQ. The junction had 4 bases not matched to a gene; V was cut back by 2 bases and J by 5 bases. The CDR3 is made up of 17 amino acids. The CDR3 DNA follows: TGCGCCAGCAGCTTCGGACTAGCGGGGGGGCGAACCGGGGAGCTGTTTTTT. It is translated as CASSFGLAGGRTGELFF.

This CDR3 is CATSSRQAQGAFF. The CDR3 DNA reads as TGTGCCACCAGCAGTAGACAGGCCCAAGGAGCTTTCTTT. J is TRBJ1-1 and V is TRBV15, with D possibly being TRBD1 (6 bases). The CDR3 extends over 13 amino acids. Germline V lookup: CDR1 LNHNV, CDR2 YYDKDF (reference sequence). V was clipped by 3 bases and J by 10 bases, with 15 bases between them.

The chain recombines TRBV7-8 with TRBJ2-6, with TRBD2 as a possible D gene (5 bases). Germline V gene lookup returns CDR1 SGHVS and CDR2 FQNEAQ. This CDR3 is built from 20 residues. Trimming stripped 4 bases from V and 0 bases from J, with 22 bases between. Here the CDR3 DNA reads TGTGCCAGCAGCTATTTAGGGATCGGGGTGAAATACTCTGGGGCCAACGTCCTGACTTTC. Translating it yields CASSYLGIGVKYSGANVLTF.

The V call is TRBV11-2, the J call TRBJ1-1; D perhaps matches TRBD1 (5 bases). V shed 1 base and J shed 0 bases, with 6 bases lying between them. The CDR3 is 14 residues long. The germline CDR1 and CDR2 sequences are SGHAT and FQNNGV. DNA of the CDR3: TGTGCCAGCAGCTTAGGGACATTGAACACTGAAGCTTTCTTT. It encodes CASSLGTLNTEAFF. Drawing the rest from reference TRBV11-2 and TRBJ1-1, the complete variable domain is EAGVAQSPRYKIIEKRQSVAFWCNPISGHATLYWYQQILGQGPKLLIQFQNNGVVDDSQLPKDRFSAERLKGVDSTLKIQPAKLEDSAVYLCASSLGTLNTEAFFGQGTRLTVV.

The chain combines TRBV6-1 with TRBJ1-1; D possibly corresponds to TRBD1 (6 bases). The ends were cut back, 5 bases at V and 1 base at J, with 14 bases in the middle. Germline V gene lookup returns CDR1 MNHNS and CDR2 SASEGT. This CDR3 has 15 amino acids. The CDR3 DNA is TGTGCCAGCAGTAAGGGGGGGAGTGGGAACACTGAAGCTTTCTTT. Translated: CASSKGGSGNTEAFF.

V gene TRBV19 combines with J gene TRBJ1-1; D is ambiguous. Trimming pared 2 bases from V and 2 bases from J, leaving 3 bases between. Germline-derived CDR1 and CDR2 are LNHDA and SQIVND (reference sequence). The CDR3 is 12 amino acids. The chain's CDR3 is CASSIRNTEAFF. CDR3 bases: TGTGCCAGTAGTATAAGAAACACTGAAGCTTTCTTT.